This passage covers 30 T cell receptor beta chains from one sample sequenced in a study of T cell clonality in common variable immunodeficiency. The study's findings and limits: Reportedly, TCR beta sequences from common variable immunodeficiency showed fewer deletions and N-nucleotide insertions.

Their specific antigens are unknown. Clones were read by immunoSEQ multiplex PCR, and TCRdb kept only the in-frame ones, dropping some. The table lists around 19,000 clones, with no singletons. The sample consisted of peripheral blood mononuclear cells. These receptors all stem from a human donor with common variable immunodeficiency.

This clone was counted between two and nine times. The read falls 3 residues short of the CDR3 end, and the missing part is taken from the germline J gene. The V call is TRBV19, the J call TRBJ1-5, with D maybe TRBD1 (6 bases). Trimming shortened V by 4 bases and J by 0 bases, and 19 bases separated the two germline ends. Per germline, CDR1 LNHDA and CDR2 SQIVND (reference sequence). CDR3 length equals 18 residues. The part of the CDR3 DNA that was read is TGTGCCAGTAGTAAGGGGACAAGGGGCCGGTATAGCAATCAGCCC. It encodes CASSKGTRGRYSNQP. The complete CDR3 reads CASSKGTRGRYSNQPQHF.

This clone is medium-sized. The read comes to an end 3 residues before the CDR3 does, leaving the germline J gene to fill in the end. V is TRBV10-2 and J is TRBJ2-3; TRBD2 matches 15 bases. This CDR3 has 15 amino acids. Germline trimming cut 6 bases from V and 4 bases from J; bases unmatched to any gene: 2. The germline V gene has CDR1 WSHSY and CDR2 SAAADI. CDR3 loop: CASRRTSGGADTQYF. The DNA read from the CDR3 is TGCGCCAGCAGGAGGACTAGCGGGGGGGCAGATACG.

Of note for this clone: The missing CDR3 end, 3 residues past where the read stops, is filled in from the germline J gene. This chain connects TRBV18 to TRBJ2-5, with D uncertain. There are 14 residues in the CDR3. The V end was cut by 3 bases, the J end by 2 bases, with 10 bases between. Germline CDR1 is KGHSH and CDR2 is LQKENI. Here the CDR3 reads CASSPQQRQETQYF. The CDR3 bases that were read are TGTGCCAGCTCACCGCAACAGAGACAAGAGACC.

With respect to this clone: The CDR3 end lies 3 residues beyond the end of the read and is filled in from the germline J gene. V gene TRBV6-2 or TRBV6-3 combines with J gene TRBJ2-3; no firm D call. V was pared by 7 bases and J by 7 bases, with 18 bases between. The CDR3 extends over 14 amino acids. Germline loops: CDR1 MNHEY, CDR2 SVGEGT. The CDR3: CASIHGEAIHTQYF. The part of the CDR3 DNA that was read is TGTGCCAGCATCCATGGAGAAGCGATCCATACG.

This clone was picked up a small number of times. The read finishes 3 residues shy of the CDR3 end, and the germline J gene is used to complete it. The chain employs TRBV19 and TRBJ1-2; TRBD1 might be the D (5 bases). Germline-derived CDR1 and CDR2 are LNHDA and SQIVND (reference sequence). The CDR3 has 13 residues. The V end lost 5 bases, the J end lost 4 bases, and 11 bases lay between the germline ends. This chain's CDR3 is CASSSGAFYGYTF. The part of the CDR3 DNA that was read is TGTGCCAGTAGTTCTGGGGCCTTCTATGGC.

This clone was seen more than once but under ten times. Read data end 3 residues before the CDR3 end; the end is taken from the germline J gene. The J gene is TRBJ1-2, the V gene TRBV7-2; D remains ambiguous. The CDR3 has 14 residues. Per germline, CDR1 SGHTA and CDR2 FQGNSA. Between the trimmed V and J ends, which lost 2 bases and 2 bases, there was a span of 9 bases. This chain's CDR3 is CASSLNAINYGYTF. The sequenced part of the CDR3 DNA is TGTGCCAGCAGCTTAAATGCTATAAACTATGGC.

This clone turned up a few times. With the read ending 3 residues before the CDR3 end, the germline J gene is used to fill in that end. This chain links TRBV18 with TRBJ1-4, with 9 bases fitting TRBD1. V gave up 6 bases and J gave up 0 bases; unmatched junction bases: 5. Germline assignment: CDR1 KGHSH and CDR2 LQKENI. The CDR3 runs 16 residues. CDR3 region: CASSPGQGSTNEKLFF. The sequenced part of the CDR3 DNA is TGTGCCAGCTCCCCGGGACAGGGCTCAACTAATGAAAAA.

This clone was detected a few times. The sequenced CDR3 bases are TGTGCCAGTAGTAGGGGTGGCGGGGGGTACAATGAG. It yields the protein CASSRGGGGYNE. From start to end, the CDR3 is CASSRGGGGYNEQFF. J is TRBJ2-1 and V is TRBV19, with 8 bases aligning to TRBD2. The CDR3 end falls 3 residues outside the read, so it is completed with the germline J gene. CDR1 is LNHDA and CDR2 is SQIVND in the germline V gene (reference sequence). V lost 4 bases to trimming and J lost 4 bases; unmatched junction nucleotides: 6. This CDR3 is built from 15 residues.

This clone turned up a few times. The CDR3 extends 3 residues past the end of the read, so its final part is completed from the germline J gene. The gene calls are TRBV7-2 and TRBJ2-7; tentative D call: TRBD1 (5 bases). The CDR3 is 14 residues long. The germline gives CDR1 SGHTA, CDR2 FQGNSA. V lost 1 base and J 4 bases, leaving 11 bases between the germline ends. The CDR3: CASSLGPRGYEQYF. The CDR3 DNA, read in part, is TGTGCCAGCAGCTTAGGCCCTAGGGGATACGAG.

As regards this clone: The CDR3 extends 3 residues past the end of the read, so its final part is completed from the germline J gene. Other DNA sequences in the same sample also yield this CDR3. This chain connects TRBV6-2 or TRBV6-3 to TRBJ2-5, with TRBD1 matching over 7 bases. V shed 6 bases and J 2 bases; nucleotides not matched to a gene: 3. The germline V gene encodes CDR1 MNHEY and CDR2 SVGEGT. CDR3 length: 13 amino acids. The CDR3 DNA, read in part, is TGTGCCAGCAGGGAGACAGGGCAAGAGACC. This translates into CASRETGQET. In full, the CDR3 reads CASRETGQETQYF.

Notes on this clone: The read gets to within 3 residues of the CDR3 end, and the germline J gene fills in the rest. The chain employs TRBV7-9 and TRBJ2-1; tentative D call: TRBD1 (5 bases). Germline-derived CDR1 and CDR2 are SEHNR and FQNEAQ (reference sequence). V was pared by 5 bases and J by 6 bases, with 17 bases between. This CDR3 comprises 15 residues. The CDR3 reads CASSLGSGPLNEQFF. The sequenced part of the CDR3 DNA is TGTGCCAGCAGCCTGGGATCAGGGCCCCTCAATGAG.

This clone has a handful of counts. Read sequence stops 3 residues before the CDR3 end, and the germline J gene provides the missing end. The chain links TRBV6-2 or TRBV6-3 to TRBJ2-2; 10 nucleotides line up with TRBD2. The germline V gene has CDR1 MNHEY and CDR2 SVGEGT. J gave up 7 bases and V 5 bases, and 10 bases lay outside the gene matches. This CDR3 has 16 amino acids. The part of the CDR3 DNA that was read is TGTGCCAGCAGTCCACCGATCGGACTAGCGGTCGGGGAG. Protein product: CASSPPIGLAVGE. The complete CDR3 reads CASSPPIGLAVGELFF.

In regard to this clone: Read data end 3 residues before the CDR3 end; the end is taken from the germline J gene. The chain joins TRBV6-2 or TRBV6-3 to TRBJ1-5, with 9 bases that match TRBD1. The CDR3 runs 15 residues. Germline CDR1 MNHEY, CDR2 SVGEGT. The V and J ends lost 6 bases and 3 bases, in that order; junction bases with no gene match: 6. The covered CDR3 bases are TGTGCCAGCAGGACGACAGGGGGTCTCAATCAGCCC. Translation: CASRTTGGLNQP. The full-length CDR3 reads as CASRTTGGLNQPQHF.

This clone was found a few times. The CDR3 end is not reached by the read, which stops 3 residues before it; the germline J gene fills it in. The J gene is TRBJ1-2, the V gene TRBV5-1, with TRBD1 as a possible D gene (5 bases). Per germline, CDR1 SGHRS and CDR2 YFSETQ. V was shortened by 4 bases and J by 2 bases, with 12 bases between the two germline ends. The CDR3 loop spans 14 amino acids. The CDR3 bases that were read are TGCGCCAGCAGCAGGGGCAGGGAGAACTATGGC. Translating it yields CASSRGRENYG. The whole CDR3 region reads CASSRGRENYGYTF.

To note about this clone: Read sequence stops 3 residues before the CDR3 end, and the germline J gene provides the missing end. The rearrangement links TRBV7-9 to TRBJ2-1, with D unclear. The CDR3 length is 14 residues. The germline V gene has CDR1 SEHNR and CDR2 FQNEAQ (reference sequence). Trimming took 2 bases from V and 0 from J, leaving 5 bases between them. CDR3 DNA, as far as it was read: TGTGCCAGCAGCTTAACAGTCTCCTACAATGAG. Translating it yields CASSLTVSYNE. The whole CDR3 sequence is CASSLTVSYNEQFF. Based on the CDR3 plus reference TRBV7-9 and TRBJ2-1, the full variable domain is DTGVSQNPRHKITKRGQNVTFRCDPISEHNRLYWYRQTLGQGPEFLTYFQNEAQLEKSRLLSDRFSAERPKGSFSTLEIQRTEQGDSAMYLCASSLTVSYNEQFFGPGTRLTVL.

This clone is judged medium-sized. The observed sequence ends 3 residues before the CDR3 terminus, with the missing tail filled in from the germline J gene. This chain links TRBV28 with TRBJ1-4; D unresolved. This CDR3 is 14 amino acids long. V was pared by 6 bases and J by 0 bases, with 8 bases between. Germline V CDR1 and CDR2: MDHEN, SYDVKM. The CDR3 protein is CASSPYATNEKLFF. CDR3 DNA (partial): TGTGCCAGCAGCCCTTATGCAACTAATGAAAAA. The complete variable domain, with remaining parts taken from reference TRBV28 and TRBJ1-4, reads DVKVTQSSRYLVKRTGEKVFLECVQDMDHENMFWYRQDPGLGLRLIYFSYDVKMKEKGDIPEGYSVSREKKERFSLILESASTNQTSMYLCASSPYATNEKLFFGSGTQLSVL.

This clone was counted a few times. Read data end 3 residues before the CDR3 end; the end is taken from the germline J gene. This rearrangement joins TRBV7-9 to TRBJ2-3; 7 bases are shared with TRBD2. CDR1 SEHNR and CDR2 FQNEAQ come from the germline V gene (reference sequence). V lost 5 bases and J lost 2; bases outside the gene matches: 7. The CDR3 sequence is 15 residues long. CDR3 DNA (partial): TGTGCCAGCAGCCGAATCGGGGGGACCACAGATACG. It translates to CASSRIGGTTDT. The complete CDR3 protein is CASSRIGGTTDTQYF. Drawing the rest from reference TRBV7-9 and TRBJ2-3, the complete variable domain is DTGVSQNPRHKITKRGQNVTFRCDPISEHNRLYWYRQTLGQGPEFLTYFQNEAQLEKSRLLSDRFSAERPKGSFSTLEIQRTEQGDSAMYLCASSRIGGTTDTQYFGPGTRLTVL.

A word on this clone: The CDR3 end lies 3 residues beyond the end of the read and is filled in from the germline J gene. The J gene is TRBJ2-7, the V gene TRBV5-6, with TRBD2 as a possible D gene (5 bases). The V gene lost 4 bases and the J gene lost 6 bases, with 14 bases spanning the gap. The CDR3 length is 13 residues. Germline lookup yields CDR1 SGHDT and CDR2 YYEEEE. The CDR3 is CASSLIAEGEQYF. The CDR3 DNA, read in part, is TGTGCCAGCAGCCTGATCGCTGAGGGCGAG.

This clone came up a few times. The read ends 3 residues before the CDR3 terminus; that terminus is restored from the germline J gene. V is TRBV20-1 and J is TRBJ2-1, with TRBD2 matching 11 bases. Per the germline V gene, CDR1 is DFQATT and CDR2 is SNEGSKA (reference sequence). The length of the CDR3 is 14 residues. J was trimmed by 9 bases and V by 1 base; bases with no gene match: 5. CDR3: CSARVSGRATEQFF. The DNA read from the CDR3 is TGCAGTGCTAGAGTTAGCGGGAGGGCCACTGAG.

A note on this clone: The read ends 3 residues shy of where the CDR3 ends; the end is completed using the germline J gene. This chain joins TRBV7-9 and TRBJ2-2; 7 bases line up with TRBD1. Germline assignment: CDR1 SEHNR and CDR2 FQNEAQ (reference sequence). This CDR3 comprises 15 residues. With V trimmed by 4 bases and J by 0 bases, 2 bases remained unmatched. The covered CDR3 bases are TGTGCCAGCAGCTGGGACAGTGCGAACACCGGGGAG. The encoded protein is CASSWDSANTGE. The entire CDR3 reads CASSWDSANTGELFF.

This clone is medium-sized in the sample. The CDR3 extends 3 residues past the end of the read, so its final part is completed from the germline J gene. The chain uses TRBV5-4 and TRBJ2-2; a possible D gene is TRBD2 (5 bases). Between the trimmed V and J ends, which lost 3 bases and 6 bases, there was a span of 9 bases. This CDR3 spans 13 amino acids. CDR1 and CDR2 (germline): SGHNT, YYREEE (reference sequence). CDR3 protein: CASSSTIAGELFF. CDR3 bases read: TGTGCCAGCAGCTCGACTATTGCCGGGGAG.

Regarding this clone: The missing CDR3 end, 3 residues past where the read stops, is filled in from the germline J gene. The chain couples TRBV18 to TRBJ2-5, with D tentatively TRBD1 (6 bases). The V and J ends lost 3 bases and 5 bases respectively, with 13 bases between them. The CDR3 is 14 residues long. Germline V gives CDR1 KGHSH, CDR2 LQKENI. The DNA read from the CDR3 is TGTGCCAGCTCACCTTCAGGGGCAGGGGAGACC. This translates into CASSPSGAGET. The CDR3 in its entirety is CASSPSGAGETQYF. The full variable domain, completed using reference TRBV18 and TRBJ2-5, is NAGVMQNPRHLVRRRGQEARLRCSPMKGHSHVYWYRQLPEEGLKFMVYLQKENIIDESGMPKERFSAEFPKEGPSILRIQQVVRGDSAAYFCASSPSGAGETQYFGPGTRLLVL.

In its sample, this clone was seen a few times. The CDR3 end is not reached by the read, which stops 3 residues before it; the germline J gene fills it in. The V and J genes are TRBV20-1 and TRBJ2-5, with 9 bases matching TRBD2. The CDR3 has 13 residues. V shed 5 bases, J shed 3 bases, and the junction held 4 bases outside the gene matches. The germline V gene has CDR1 DFQATT and CDR2 SNEGSKA (reference sequence). CDR3 loop: CSAGAGGKETQYF. The CDR3 bases that were read are TGCAGTGCTGGAGCGGGGGGCAAAGAGACC.

A remark on this clone: Read sequence stops 3 residues before the CDR3 end, and the germline J gene provides the missing end. The chain recombines TRBV6-2 or TRBV6-3 with TRBJ2-7; 7 positions match TRBD2. Unmatched junction bases numbered 5, after V lost 0 bases and J lost 0 bases. The CDR3 contains 16 residues. Germline values: CDR1 MNHEY, CDR2 SVGEGT. The CDR3 DNA, read in part, is TGTGCCAGCAGTTACTCGACAGCGGGGTCCTCCTACGAG. Its translation is CASSYSTAGSSYE. The full CDR3 protein reads CASSYSTAGSSYEQYF.

This clone was counted between two and nine times. Coverage ceases 3 residues before the CDR3 finishes, and the germline J gene fills in the end. V usage is TRBV2 and J usage is TRBJ2-2, with D maybe TRBD2 (5 bases). Germline CDR1 reads SNHLY; CDR2 reads FYNNEI. This CDR3 is 16 amino acids long. The V gene lost 5 bases and the J gene lost 4 bases, with 17 bases spanning the gap. The CDR3 spells CASSPHSRASTGELFF. CDR3 DNA (partial): TGTGCCAGCAGTCCGCATTCGCGGGCGAGCACCGGGGAG. Using reference TRBV2 and TRBJ2-2 for the parts outside the CDR3, the full variable domain is EPEVTQTPSHQVTQMGQEVILRCVPISNHLYFYWYRQILGQKVEFLVSFYNNEISEKSEIFDDQFSVERPDGSNFTLKIRSTKLEDSAMYFCASSPHSRASTGELFFGEGSRLTVL.

About this clone itself: The read ends 3 residues shy of where the CDR3 ends; the end is completed using the germline J gene. The chain carries TRBV7-2 and TRBJ2-3; TRBD1 matches 8 bases. This CDR3 has 15 residues. The germline CDR1 and CDR2 sequences are SGHTA and FQGNSA. J lost 2 bases, V lost 5 bases, and 6 bases had no gene match. CDR3 bases read: TGTGCCAGCAGCCCAAGACAGGGGCTCACAGATACG. Translated: CASSPRQGLTDT. The complete CDR3 sequence is CASSPRQGLTDTQYF. The variable domain in full, completed from reference TRBV7-2 and TRBJ2-3, reads GAGVSQSPSNKVTEKGKDVELRCDPISGHTALYWYRQSLGQGLEFLIYFQGNSAPDKSGLPSDRFSAERTGGSVSTLTIQRTQQEDSAVYLCASSPRQGLTDTQYFGPGTRLTVL.

With respect to this clone: With the read ending 3 residues before the CDR3 end, the germline J gene is used to fill in that end. V usage is TRBV18 and J usage is TRBJ2-2; TRBD2 matches 8 bases. The germline CDR1 and CDR2 sequences are KGHSH and LQKENI. There are 16 residues in the CDR3. V lost 3 bases, J lost 0 bases, and 3 bases stayed unmatched. The sequenced CDR3 bases are TGTGCCAGCTCACCCATTAGCGGGGCGAACACCGGGGAG. Encoded protein: CASSPISGANTGE. The whole CDR3 protein reads CASSPISGANTGELFF.

This clone was seen a few times. The read finishes 3 residues shy of the CDR3 end, and the germline J gene is used to complete it. The rearrangement links TRBV6-1 to TRBJ2-7; 9 positions agree with TRBD1. The CDR3 has 15 residues. J was trimmed by 4 bases and V by 1 base; bases with no gene match: 5. Germline CDR1 is MNHNS and CDR2 is SASEGT. This CDR3 is CASSEGEDRGYEQYF. Partial CDR3 DNA: TGTGCCAGCAGTGAAGGAGAGGACAGGGGTTACGAG.

This clone was seen many times. The read gets to within 3 residues of the CDR3 end, and the germline J gene fills in the rest. The chain employs TRBV7-8 and TRBJ2-5; weak D call: TRBD1 (5 bases). Germline CDR1 is SGHVS and CDR2 is FQNEAQ. This CDR3 is 13 amino acids long. V lost 1 base to trimming and J lost 2 bases, with 5 bases between them. The sequenced part of the CDR3 DNA is TGTGCCAGCAGCTTAGGACAGCAAGAGACC. Amino acids: CASSLGQQET. The whole CDR3 is CASSLGQQETQYF.

Turning to this clone: The CDR3 goes on 3 residues after the read ends, and that part is filled in from the germline J gene. The chain links TRBV19 to TRBJ2-2; TRBD2 matches at 8 bases. The ends lost 6 bases at V and 6 bases at J; junction bases unmatched: 12. Germline assignment: CDR1 LNHDA and CDR2 SQIVND (reference sequence). CDR3 length: 16 residues. Incomplete CDR3 DNA: TGTGCCAGTAGCCCGAATAGCGGGGTGGGGGCCGGGGAG. Amino acid sequence: CASSPNSGVGAGE. In full, the CDR3 reads CASSPNSGVGAGELFF.